The present T cell receptor beta chain was sequenced within a study of beta chain features in type 1 diabetes. The isolated RNA, all of it, was reverse transcribed, so expressed TCRB transcripts were what got sequenced. TCRdb's copy holds only in-frame clones and misses some; the assay was immunoSEQ multiplex PCR. The table records under 900,000 clones, about a sixth of them present only once. This clone was seen more than once but under ten times. This sample includes further DNA sequences coding for the same CDR3. Trimming stripped 2 bases from V and 0 bases from J, with 2 bases between. The CDR3 has 13 residues. CDR1 and CDR2 (germline): SGHVS, FQNEAQ.

The sequenced material came from naive CD4+ T cells from blood. This chain uses TRBV7-8 with TRBJ2-1, with D uncertain. The source is a young woman in good health. Here the CDR3 DNA reads TGTGCCAGCAGCTTATCCTCCTACAATGAGCAGTTCTTC. Translation: CASSLSSYNEQFF.